These 28 T cell receptor beta chains came from one sample sequenced in a study of blood T cell repertoires in COVID-19 (dated by TCRdb to 2018 to 2021). The protocol used for the library was the immunoSEQ multiplex PCR assay. This is the immuneACCESS table as TCRdb keeps it, with only in-frame sequences that have V and J called. A part of the clones is gone; compared with another copy, unresolved V genes explain less than half, and the rest is unexplained. This sample is represented by some 93,000 clones; around 86% of them were singletons. The ten largest clones represent roughly 4% of the sample. Sequences were obtained from peripheral blood. The receptors derive from a man in his sixties with acute or convalescent COVID-19.

The chain joins TRBV30 to TRBJ2-7; D might be TRBD1 (5 bases). Germline V gene data show CDR1 as GTSNPN and CDR2 as SVGIG (reference sequence). The CDR3 runs to 12 residues. V lost 7 bases and J lost 7, with 17 bases in between. The CDR3 sequence: CASRSPRGEQYF. The CDR3 DNA reads as TGTGCCTCGAGAAGCCCAAGGGGTGAGCAGTACTTC.

This sequence joins TRBV5-6 and TRBJ2-7; D is possibly TRBD1 (8 bases). Germline V gene sequence: CDR1 SGHDT, CDR2 YYEEEE. The V end lost 4 bases, the J end lost 4 bases, and 18 bases lay between the germline ends. The length of the CDR3 is 15 residues. CDR3 protein: CASSPDRGLRYEQYF. CDR3 bases: TGTGCCAGCAGCCCCGACAGGGGACTAAGATACGAGCAGTACTTC.

This sequence joins TRBV5-1 and TRBJ1-2, with TRBD1 as a possible D gene (5 bases). Between the trimmed V and J ends, which lost 0 bases and 5 bases, there was a span of 11 bases. Germline lookup yields CDR1 SGHRS and CDR2 YFSETQ. There are 14 residues in the CDR3. The CDR3 region has the DNA TGCGCCAGCAGCTTGGAGGGGCAGGGTTATGGCTACACCTTC. Translated: CASSLEGQGYGYTF.

The J gene is TRBJ2-7, the V gene TRBV5-1, with unresolved D. CDR1 is SGHRS and CDR2 is YFSETQ in the germline V gene. V was pared by 4 bases and J by 5 bases, with 10 bases between. This CDR3 spans 12 amino acids. DNA of the CDR3: TGCGCCAGCAGCCAATTCTCGGACGAGCAGTACTTC. Amino acids: CASSQFSDEQYF.

J is TRBJ1-5 and V is TRBV6-2 or TRBV6-3; 9 nucleotides line up with TRBD1. Germline V gene data show CDR1 as MNHEY and CDR2 as SVGEGT. V lost 2 bases to trimming and J lost 1 base; unmatched junction nucleotides: 9. This CDR3 has 18 amino acids. The CDR3 DNA reads TGTGCCAGCAGTTACGAGGTGGGGACAGGGAAGAGCAATCAGCCCCAGCATTTT. Translating it yields CASSYEVGTGKSNQPQHF.

The rearrangement uses TRBV29-1 and TRBJ2-3, with 7 bases aligning to TRBD2. Germline V gene lookup returns CDR1 SQVTM and CDR2 ANQGSEA. The length of the CDR3 is 13 residues. Trimming removed 7 bases from V and 5 bases from J; junction bases left unmatched: 9. DNA of the CDR3: TGCAGCGGCGAGGCTAGCGGACGAGATACGCAGTATTTT. It yields the protein CSGEASGRDTQYF.

This sequence joins TRBV15 and TRBJ1-1; 9 positions agree with TRBD1. Losses at the gene ends were 0 bases for V and 5 bases for J; bases not matched to a gene: 10. The CDR3 sequence is 17 residues long. The V gene's germline CDR1 is LNHNV and CDR2 YYDKDF (reference sequence). The CDR3 DNA follows: TGTGCCACCAGCAGAGAACGCCCGGGACAGGGAGGGACTGAAGCTTTCTTT. It is translated as CATSRERPGQGGTEAFF.

The chain is built from TRBV4-1 and TRBJ2-2, with TRBD2 as a possible D gene (5 bases). V lost 4 bases, J lost 7 bases, and 7 bases lay in between. The CDR3 has 12 amino acids. Per germline, CDR1 MGHRA and CDR2 YSYEKL. CDR3 region: CASSLRGGELFF. CDR3 sequence (DNA): TGCGCCAGCAGCCTACGGGGCGGGGAGCTGTTTTTT.

The chain uses TRBV5-1 and TRBJ1-2, with 7 bases identical to TRBD1. The CDR3 has 14 amino acids. The J segment lost 5 bases and the V segment lost 4 bases, leaving 8 bases of the junction unmatched. Germline CDR1 SGHRS, CDR2 YFSETQ. Written as DNA, the CDR3 is TGCGCCAGCAGCCATGGGACAGATTATTATGGCTACACCTTC. As protein: CASSHGTDYYGYTF.

Here the CDR3 DNA reads TGTGCCAGCAGCTTAGGGGGACAGGGAGGCTCTGGGGCCAACGTCCTGACTTTC. Amino acid sequence: CASSLGGQGGSGANVLTF. V and J are TRBV7-9 and TRBJ2-6, with TRBD1 matching over 9 bases. The germline V gene has CDR1 SEHNR and CDR2 FQNEAQ (reference sequence). V trimming: 1 base; J trimming: 0 bases; junction bases outside the gene matches: 4. CDR3 length equals 18 residues.

The chain combines TRBV19 with TRBJ2-6; D perhaps matches TRBD1 (6 bases). The CDR3 runs 17 residues. The V end was cut by 1 base, the J end by 0 bases, with 10 bases between. CDR1 is LNHDA, CDR2 SQIVND, per germline (reference sequence). CDR3 in DNA: TGTGCCAGTAGTATAGCGGCAGGGGCCTCTGGGGCCAACGTCCTGACTTTC. Residues: CASSIAAGASGANVLTF.

The genes are TRBV9 and TRBJ2-1, with 8 bases lining up with TRBD2. The CDR3 sequence is 15 residues long. The germline gives CDR1 SGDLS, CDR2 YYNGEE. V lost 3 bases and J lost 5; bases outside the gene matches: 7. The CDR3 bases are TGTGCCAGCAGCGCGGTAGCGGGACTTAACAATGAGCAGTTCTTC. Its translation: CASSAVAGLNNEQFF.

This chain joins TRBV6-5 and TRBJ1-1; 7 nucleotides agree with TRBD1. This CDR3 spans 12 amino acids. Trimming took 8 bases from V and 6 from J; bases not matched to a gene: 6. The germline gives CDR1 MNHEY, CDR2 SVGAGI. The CDR3 bases are TGTGCCAGCCGGAGGGGGCTCGCTGAAGCTTTCTTT. Protein: CASRRGLAEAFF.

The V and J genes are TRBV4-3 and TRBJ2-7, with D unresolved. Germline V CDR1 and CDR2: LGHNA, YSLEER. The length of the CDR3 is 15 residues. V lost 0 bases, J lost 0 bases, and 9 bases lay in between. The CDR3, as DNA: TGCGCCAGCAGCCAAGATGGGCTTGGCTCCTACGAGCAGTACTTC. Its protein is CASSQDGLGSYEQYF.

V is TRBV30 and J is TRBJ1-2, with D possibly matching TRBD1 (5 bases). Trimming shortened V by 2 bases and J by 7 bases, and 11 bases separated the two germline ends. The germline V gene encodes CDR1 GTSNPN and CDR2 SVGIG (reference sequence). The CDR3 has 12 residues. The CDR3 sequence is CAWSPGPRGYTF. As DNA, the CDR3 is TGTGCCTGGAGTCCAGGGCCCCGTGGCTACACCTTC.

The V and J genes are TRBV5-1 and TRBJ2-4; maybe TRBD2 (5 bases). The CDR3 contains 14 residues. V was shortened by 0 bases and J by 7 bases, with 11 bases between the two germline ends. CDR1 is SGHRS, CDR2 YFSETQ, per germline. In DNA, the CDR3 is TGCGCCAGCAGCTTGGTCCCGGGGAGTAACATTCAGTACTTC. Translating it yields CASSLVPGSNIQYF.

This chain connects TRBV30 to TRBJ1-5; TRBD1 might be the D (6 bases). Germline CDR1 and CDR2: GTSNPN and SVGIG (reference sequence). CDR3 length: 15 residues. The ends were cut back, 0 bases at V and 7 bases at J, with 16 bases in the middle. CDR3 loop: CAWSVGTSLKQPQHF. In DNA, the CDR3 is TGTGCCTGGAGTGTGGGGACATCGTTAAAGCAGCCCCAGCATTTT.

This clone was observed once. The rearrangement joins TRBV5-5 to TRBJ2-5; 14 nucleotides agree with TRBD2. The CDR3 is 16 amino acids. Germline CDR1 SGHKS, CDR2 YYEKEE (reference sequence). With V trimmed by 4 bases and J by 5 bases, 7 bases remained unmatched. In DNA, the CDR3 is TGTGCCAGCAGCCCGGGACTAGCGGGAGTACGGGAGACCCAGTACTTC. Translated: CASSPGLAGVRETQYF.

This chain uses TRBV29-1 with TRBJ2-1; 10 bases line up with TRBD2. V lost 6 bases, J lost 7 bases, and 9 bases stayed unmatched. Germline V gene data show CDR1 as SQVTM and CDR2 as ANQGSEA. The CDR3 consists of 14 residues. CDR3 in DNA: TGCAGCGTGGGGGTAGCGGGAGGAGGTAATGAGCAGTTCTTC. Translation gives CSVGVAGGGNEQFF.

The chain employs TRBV18 and TRBJ1-1; 8 nucleotides match TRBD1. CDR3 length: 16 amino acids. Losses at the gene ends were 0 bases for V and 7 bases for J; bases not matched to a gene: 10. The germline gives CDR1 KGHSH, CDR2 LQKENI. CDR3 protein: CASSPPASGGFGEAFF. The CDR3 DNA reads as TGTGCCAGCTCACCACCGGCGTCAGGGGGCTTTGGTGAAGCTTTCTTT.

The rearrangement links TRBV7-2 to TRBJ2-3; 8 bases fit TRBD2. The length of the CDR3 is 16 residues. The germline gives CDR1 SGHTA, CDR2 FQGNSA. V gave up 2 bases and J gave up 6 bases; unmatched junction bases: 10. CDR3 DNA sequence: TGTGCCAGCAGCTTACAGGTCAGCGGGGGCCGGGATACGCAGTATTTT. Protein: CASSLQVSGGRDTQYF.

A word on this clone: The sample carries other DNA sequences with the same CDR3. This rearrangement joins TRBV5-8 to TRBJ2-1; a possible D gene is TRBD2 (6 bases). V was cut by 0 bases and J by 9 bases, with 16 bases left in between. Germline assignment: CDR1 SGHTS and CDR2 YDEGEE. The CDR3 spans 15 residues. Here the CDR3 DNA reads TGTGCCAGCAGCTTGGGGGCCACAGTGGGGGGTGAGCAGTTCTTC. Translating it yields CASSLGATVGGEQFF.

The chain employs TRBV7-2 and TRBJ1-1; TRBD1 might be the D (6 bases). The CDR3 sequence is 14 residues long. With 5 bases removed from V and 4 bases from J, the gap between germline ends came to 14 bases. Germline CDR1 reads SGHTA; CDR2 reads FQGNSA. The CDR3 spells CASSQFAQGTEAFF. The CDR3 DNA follows: TGTGCCAGCAGCCAATTCGCACAGGGCACTGAAGCTTTCTTT.

J is TRBJ2-3 and V is TRBV2; 8 bases align to TRBD2. This CDR3 contains 16 residues. Germline V gives CDR1 SNHLY, CDR2 FYNNEI. V gave up 5 bases and J gave up 1 base; unmatched junction bases: 8. The CDR3 sequence is CASSSLEAGGTDTQYF. For the CDR3, the DNA is TGTGCCAGCAGTTCCCTGGAAGCGGGGGGCACAGATACGCAGTATTTT.

The chain recombines TRBV11-2 with TRBJ1-1; D not certain. This CDR3 has 13 residues. Germline CDR1 and CDR2: SGHAT and FQNNGV. The germline V and J ends were trimmed by 2 bases and 1 base, with 5 bases remaining between them. CDR3 protein: CASSLKPNTEAFF. Here the CDR3 DNA reads TGTGCCAGCAGCTTAAAGCCGAACACTGAAGCTTTCTTT.

The chain employs TRBV30 and TRBJ1-5; TRBD1 matches at 7 bases. Per germline, CDR1 GTSNPN and CDR2 SVGIG (reference sequence). V lost 2 bases, J lost 3 bases, and 7 bases stayed unmatched. CDR3 size: 15 residues. CDR3 nucleotide sequence: TGTGCCTGGAGTAAGGGGGCCGGTAACAATCAGCCCCAGCATTTT. It yields the protein CAWSKGAGNNQPQHF. Drawing the rest from reference TRBV30 and TRBJ1-5, the complete variable domain is SQTIHQWPATLVQPVGSPLSLECTVEGTSNPNLYWYRQAAGRGLQLLFYSVGIGQISSEVPQNLSASRPQDRQFILSSKKLLLSDSGFYLCAWSKGAGNNQPQHFGDGTRLSIL.

This clone was seen a single time. This rearrangement joins TRBV12-3 or TRBV12-4 to TRBJ2-7, with D perhaps TRBD2 (5 bases). With 2 bases removed from V and 6 bases from J, the gap between germline ends came to 11 bases. This CDR3 is built from 13 residues. For the CDR3, the DNA is TGTGCCAGCAGTTTATACTGGGAGAGCGAGCAGTACTTC. Residues: CASSLYWESEQYF.

The chain carries TRBV6-4 and TRBJ1-4, with 7 bases identical to TRBD1. Germline CDR1 MRHNA, CDR2 SNTAGT. This CDR3 is 15 amino acids long. V was pared by 6 bases and J by 5 bases, with 9 bases of the junction left unmatched. CDR3 in amino acids: CASRRDRDSNEKLFF. CDR3 nucleotide sequence: TGTGCCAGCAGGCGGGATCGGGACAGCAATGAAAAACTGTTTTTT.